This TCR beta chain comes out of a study of CD8+ T cells in alopecia areata. About the research overall: Oral tofacitinib, 5 to 10 mg twice daily, was given in an open-label trial. Broader study findings: Sharing of TCR sequences between patients (possibly for HLA-related reasons) was less clear than in mice.

V lost 5 bases, J lost 4 bases, and 10 bases lay in between. The germline CDR1 and CDR2 sequences are SGHRS and YFSETQ. The CDR3 has 13 residues. For this clone: Antigen specificity is unknown. Other DNA sequences within the sample encode an identical CDR3.

Extracted RNA was reverse transcribed into cDNA, the sequencing template. The protocol was immunoSEQ multiplex PCR, while the TCRdb copy is restricted to in-frame clones and leaves out a portion. The sample includes roughly 200,000 clones, about 63% of them seen just once. The chain uses TRBV5-1 and TRBJ2-1; D remains ambiguous. This TCR was recovered from a human donor with alopecia areata. The sample consisted of CD4+ T cells sorted from blood, taken at week 0. Here the CDR3 DNA reads TGCGCCAGCAGTTCCGACGGATACAATGAGCAGTTCTTC. It encodes CASSSDGYNEQFF.